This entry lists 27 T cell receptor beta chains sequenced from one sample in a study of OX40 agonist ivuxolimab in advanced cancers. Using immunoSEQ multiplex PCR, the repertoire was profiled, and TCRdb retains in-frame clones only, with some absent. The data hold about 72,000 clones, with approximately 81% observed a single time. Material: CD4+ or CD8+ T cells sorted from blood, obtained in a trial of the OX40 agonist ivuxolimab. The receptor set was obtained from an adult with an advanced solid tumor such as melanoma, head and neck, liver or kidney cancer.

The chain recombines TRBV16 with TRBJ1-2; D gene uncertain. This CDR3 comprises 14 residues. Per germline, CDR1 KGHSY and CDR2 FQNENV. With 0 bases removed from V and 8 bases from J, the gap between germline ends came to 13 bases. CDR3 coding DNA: TGTGCCAGCAGCCAATCGCAGGAAGGAGGCGGCTACACCTTC. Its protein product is CASSQSQEGGGYTF.

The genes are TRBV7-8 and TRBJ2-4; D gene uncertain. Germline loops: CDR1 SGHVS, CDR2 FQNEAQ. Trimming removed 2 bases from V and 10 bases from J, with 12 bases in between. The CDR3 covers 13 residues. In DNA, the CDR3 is TGTGCCAGCAGCTTATCGGGTCCTGGGATTCAGTACTTC. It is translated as CASSLSGPGIQYF. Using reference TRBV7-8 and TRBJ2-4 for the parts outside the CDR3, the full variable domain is GAGVSQSPRYKVAKRGQDVALRCDPISGHVSLFWYQQALGQGPEFLTYFQNEAQLDKSGLPSDRFFAERPEGSVSTLKIQRTQQEDSAVYLCASSLSGPGIQYFGAGTRLSVL.

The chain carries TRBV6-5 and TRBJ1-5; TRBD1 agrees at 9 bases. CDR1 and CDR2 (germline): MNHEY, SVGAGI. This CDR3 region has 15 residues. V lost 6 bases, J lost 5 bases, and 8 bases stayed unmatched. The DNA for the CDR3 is TGTGCCAGCAGAAAGGGACAGGGCGGGGATCAGCCCCAGCATTTT. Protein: CASRKGQGGDQPQHF.

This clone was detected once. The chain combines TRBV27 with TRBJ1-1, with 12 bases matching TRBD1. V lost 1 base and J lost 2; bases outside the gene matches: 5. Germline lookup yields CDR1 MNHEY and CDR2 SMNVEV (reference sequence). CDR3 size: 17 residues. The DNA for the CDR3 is TGTGCCAGCAGTTTATTTGGGACAGGGGGCTACAACACTGAAGCTTTCTTT. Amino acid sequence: CASSLFGTGGYNTEAFF.

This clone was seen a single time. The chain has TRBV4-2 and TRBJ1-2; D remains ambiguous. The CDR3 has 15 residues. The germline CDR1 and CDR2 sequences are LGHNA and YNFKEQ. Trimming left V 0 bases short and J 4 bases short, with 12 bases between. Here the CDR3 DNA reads TGTGCCAGCAGCCAAGAATTCAGTCACTCCTATGGCTACACCTTC. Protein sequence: CASSQEFSHSYGYTF.

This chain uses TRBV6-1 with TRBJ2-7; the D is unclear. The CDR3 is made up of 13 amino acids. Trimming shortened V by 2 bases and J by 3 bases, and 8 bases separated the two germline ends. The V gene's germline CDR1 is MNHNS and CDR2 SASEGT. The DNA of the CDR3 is TGTGCCAGCAGTGAACTAGGAAACTACGAGCAGTACTTC. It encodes CASSELGNYEQYF.

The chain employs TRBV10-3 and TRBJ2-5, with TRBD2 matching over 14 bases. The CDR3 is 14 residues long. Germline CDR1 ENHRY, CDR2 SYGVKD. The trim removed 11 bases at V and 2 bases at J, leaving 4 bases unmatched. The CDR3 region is CASRTSGGQETQYF. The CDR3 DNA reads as TGTGCCTCCCGGACTAGCGGGGGGCAAGAGACCCAGTACTTC.

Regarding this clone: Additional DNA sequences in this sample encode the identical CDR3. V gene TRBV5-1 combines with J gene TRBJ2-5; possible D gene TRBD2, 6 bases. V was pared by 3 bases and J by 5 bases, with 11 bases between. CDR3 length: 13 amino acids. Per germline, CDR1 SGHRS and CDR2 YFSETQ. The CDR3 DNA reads TGCGCCAGCAGCTCGGAGGGTCGGGAGACCCAGTACTTC. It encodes CASSSEGRETQYF.

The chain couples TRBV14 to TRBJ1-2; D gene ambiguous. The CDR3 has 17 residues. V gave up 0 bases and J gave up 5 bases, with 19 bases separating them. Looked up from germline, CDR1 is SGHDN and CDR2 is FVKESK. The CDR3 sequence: CASSQDGFGLLEYGYTF. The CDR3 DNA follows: TGTGCCAGCAGCCAAGATGGGTTTGGCCTTCTTGAGTATGGCTACACCTTC.

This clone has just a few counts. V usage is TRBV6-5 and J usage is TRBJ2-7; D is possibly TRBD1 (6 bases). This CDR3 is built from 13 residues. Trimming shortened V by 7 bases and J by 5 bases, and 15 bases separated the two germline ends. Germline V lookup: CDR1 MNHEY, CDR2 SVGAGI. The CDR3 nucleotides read TGTGCCAGCATCGGTACAGGGCTGGACGAGCAGTACTTC. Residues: CASIGTGLDEQYF.

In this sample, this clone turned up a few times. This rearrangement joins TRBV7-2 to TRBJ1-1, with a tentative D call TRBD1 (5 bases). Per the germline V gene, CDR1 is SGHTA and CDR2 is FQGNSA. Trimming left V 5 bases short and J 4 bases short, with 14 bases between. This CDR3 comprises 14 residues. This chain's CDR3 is CASSQRRGSTEAFF. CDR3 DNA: TGTGCCAGCAGCCAGCGACGGGGGTCCACTGAAGCTTTCTTT.

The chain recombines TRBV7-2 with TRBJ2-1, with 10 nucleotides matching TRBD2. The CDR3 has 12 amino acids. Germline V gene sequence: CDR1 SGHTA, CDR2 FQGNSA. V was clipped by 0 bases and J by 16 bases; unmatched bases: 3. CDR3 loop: CASSLASGRRFF. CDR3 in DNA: TGTGCCAGCAGCTTAGCTAGCGGGAGGCGATTCTTC.

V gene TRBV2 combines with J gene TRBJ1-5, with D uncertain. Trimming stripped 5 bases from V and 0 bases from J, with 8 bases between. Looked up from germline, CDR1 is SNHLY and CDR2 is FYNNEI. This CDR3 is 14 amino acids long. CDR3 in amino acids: CASSTDTSNQPQHF. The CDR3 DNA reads TGTGCCAGCAGTACTGACACTAGCAATCAGCCCCAGCATTTT.

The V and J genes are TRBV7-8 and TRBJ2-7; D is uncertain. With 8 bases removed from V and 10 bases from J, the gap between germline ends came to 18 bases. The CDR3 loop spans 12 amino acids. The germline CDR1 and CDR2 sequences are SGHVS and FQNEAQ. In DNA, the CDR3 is TGTGCCAGCGCCAAACCCAATTTTATCCAGTACTTC. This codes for CASAKPNFIQYF.

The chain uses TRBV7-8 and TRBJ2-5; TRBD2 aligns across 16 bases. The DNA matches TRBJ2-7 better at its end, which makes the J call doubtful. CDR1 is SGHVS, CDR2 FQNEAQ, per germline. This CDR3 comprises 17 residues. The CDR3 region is CASSLVGTSGGDYEQYF. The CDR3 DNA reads TGTGCCAGCAGCTTAGTTGGGACTAGCGGGGGGGATTACGAGCAGTACTTC.

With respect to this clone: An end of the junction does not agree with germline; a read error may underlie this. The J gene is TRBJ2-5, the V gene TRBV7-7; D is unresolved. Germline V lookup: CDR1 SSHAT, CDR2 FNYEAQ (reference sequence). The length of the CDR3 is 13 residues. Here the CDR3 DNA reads TGTGCTAGCAGCTTAGGAGTAGCAGAGACCCAGTACTTC. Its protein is CASSLGVAETQYF.

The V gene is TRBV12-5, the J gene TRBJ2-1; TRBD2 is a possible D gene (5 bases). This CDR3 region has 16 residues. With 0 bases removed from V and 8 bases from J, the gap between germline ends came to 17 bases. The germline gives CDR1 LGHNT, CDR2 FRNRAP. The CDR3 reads CASGLVLEREKHEQFF. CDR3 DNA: TGTGCTAGTGGTTTGGTACTGGAGAGGGAAAAGCATGAGCAGTTCTTC.

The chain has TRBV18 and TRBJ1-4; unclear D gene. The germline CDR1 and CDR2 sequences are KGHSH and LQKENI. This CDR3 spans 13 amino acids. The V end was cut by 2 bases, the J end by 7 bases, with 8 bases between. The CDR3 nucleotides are TGTGCCAGCTCACCAGACTGGGGTGAAAAACTGTTTTTT. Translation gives CASSPDWGEKLFF.

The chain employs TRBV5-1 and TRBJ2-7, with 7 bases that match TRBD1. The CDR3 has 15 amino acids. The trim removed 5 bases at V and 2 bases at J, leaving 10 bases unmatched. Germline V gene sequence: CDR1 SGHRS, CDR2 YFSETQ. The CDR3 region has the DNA TGCGCCAGCAGTTTAGGATTAGGGGGCGCCTACGAGCAGTACTTC. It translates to CASSLGLGGAYEQYF.

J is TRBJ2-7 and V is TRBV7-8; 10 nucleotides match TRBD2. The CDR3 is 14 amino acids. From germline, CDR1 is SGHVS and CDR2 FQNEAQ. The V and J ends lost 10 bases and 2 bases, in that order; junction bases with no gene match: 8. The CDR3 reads CATSGTSVPYEQYF. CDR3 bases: TGTGCCACCTCCGGGACTAGCGTACCCTACGAGCAGTACTTC.

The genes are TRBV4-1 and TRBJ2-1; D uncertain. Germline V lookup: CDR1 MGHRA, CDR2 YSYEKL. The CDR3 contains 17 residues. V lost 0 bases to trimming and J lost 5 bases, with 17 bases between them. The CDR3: CASSQDARIDLNNEQFF. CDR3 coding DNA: TGCGCCAGCAGCCAAGATGCCAGGATCGATCTAAACAATGAGCAGTTCTTC.

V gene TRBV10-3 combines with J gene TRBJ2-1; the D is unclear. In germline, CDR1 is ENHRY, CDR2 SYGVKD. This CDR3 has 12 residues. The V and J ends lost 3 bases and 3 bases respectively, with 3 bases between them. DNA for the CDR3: TGTGCCATCAGTGAAGACTACAATGAGCAGTTCTTC. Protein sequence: CAISEDYNEQFF.

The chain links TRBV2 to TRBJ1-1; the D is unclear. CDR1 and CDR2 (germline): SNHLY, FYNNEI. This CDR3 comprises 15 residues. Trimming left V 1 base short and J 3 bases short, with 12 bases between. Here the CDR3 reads CASSEGPPIYTEAFF. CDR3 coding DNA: TGTGCCAGCAGTGAAGGGCCCCCCATCTACACTGAAGCTTTCTTT.

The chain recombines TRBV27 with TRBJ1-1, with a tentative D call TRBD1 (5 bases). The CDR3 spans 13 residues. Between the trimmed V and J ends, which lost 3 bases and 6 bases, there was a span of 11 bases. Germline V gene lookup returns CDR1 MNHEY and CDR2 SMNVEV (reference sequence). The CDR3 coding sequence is TGTGCCAGCAGTTTGAGCAGGGACGCTGAAGCTTTCTTT. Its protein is CASSLSRDAEAFF.

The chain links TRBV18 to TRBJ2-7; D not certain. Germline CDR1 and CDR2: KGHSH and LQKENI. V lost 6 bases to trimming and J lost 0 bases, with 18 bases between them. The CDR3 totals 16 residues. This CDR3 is CASSPRPARSSYEQYF. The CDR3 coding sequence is TGTGCCAGCTCGCCGAGGCCAGCCAGGAGCTCCTACGAGCAGTACTTC.

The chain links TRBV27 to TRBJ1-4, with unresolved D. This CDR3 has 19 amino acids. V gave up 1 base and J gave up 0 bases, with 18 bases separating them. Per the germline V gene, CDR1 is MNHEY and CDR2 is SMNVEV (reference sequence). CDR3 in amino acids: CASSLLGWLGSPTNEKLFF. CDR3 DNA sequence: TGTGCCAGCAGTTTATTAGGATGGTTGGGTTCCCCAACTAATGAAAAACTGTTTTTT.

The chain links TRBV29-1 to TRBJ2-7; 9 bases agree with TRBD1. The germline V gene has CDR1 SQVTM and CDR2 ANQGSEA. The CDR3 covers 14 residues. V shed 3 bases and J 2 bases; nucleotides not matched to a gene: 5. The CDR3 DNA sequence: TGCAGCGTTGATTCCGGGACAGGGACCTACGAGCAGTACTTC. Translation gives CSVDSGTGTYEQYF.